The 25 T cell receptor beta chains presented below share a single source sample, sequenced in a study of tumor and adjacent non-tumor tissue in lung cancer (dated by TCRdb to the late 2010s). Libraries came from multiplex PCR. The sequencer was an Illumina HiSeq 2500. TCRbeta libraries were built by three rounds of nested PCR using primers (Table S4), following protocols modified from ARM-PCR. TCRdb redid the processing of the public reads, applying fastp at Q25 and MiXCR, and retained in-frame beta chains. Rows with one shared CDR3 protein collapse into an entry with the most common genes and DNA. In all, the sample holds tens of thousands of distinct CDR3 sequences, and over 75% of those were seen once. The top ten constitute more than 10% of the sample. Bulk unsorted tissue served as the source for RNA extraction, and RNA quality was assessed using a NanoDrop ND-1000 and an Agilent 2100. The sequenced sample consisted of lung tumor tissue. The receptors were sampled from a woman in her 50s with non-small cell lung cancer.

This clonotype is deemed large. The chain combines TRBV20-1 with TRBJ2-7; D could derive from TRBD1 or TRBD2 (5 bases each). Germline V gene data show CDR1 as DFQATT and CDR2 as SNEGSKA (reference sequence). The CDR3 consists of 15 residues. Trimming shortened V by 1 base and J by 6 bases, and 19 bases separated the two germline ends. The DNA for the CDR3 is TGCAGTGCTAGAGGTCTCCGGGACGCCTCCCCCGAGCAGTACTTC. Encoded protein: CSARGLRDASPEQYF.

A note on this clonotype: The junction departs from the called germline gene at one end, perhaps through a read error. This chain joins TRBV12-3 or TRBV12-4 and TRBJ1-3; D is ambiguous. The CDR3 contains 14 residues. The CDR3 loop is CTSPSGSAGNTIYF. The CDR3 nucleotides read TGTACCAGCCCCTCGGGCAGCGCTGGAAACACCATATATTTT.

The J gene is TRBJ2-7, the V gene TRBV4-1; D remains ambiguous. V shed 6 bases and J shed 5 bases, with 20 bases lying between them. Germline CDR1 reads MGHRA; CDR2 reads YSYEKL. The CDR3 is 15 residues long. The chain's CDR3 is CASRQSPWPEDEQYF. The CDR3 DNA is TGCGCCAGCAGGCAATCCCCCTGGCCTGAGGACGAGCAGTACTTC.

About this clonotype: The conserved closing phenylalanine or tryptophan is absent in this CDR3, likely reflecting a read error. This chain links TRBV11-2 with TRBJ2-1; 7 bases match TRBD2. This CDR3 is built from 17 residues. Germline assignment: CDR1 SGHAT and CDR2 FQNNGV. This chain's CDR3 is CVSTLEGGGSPYNEQFL. In nucleotides, the CDR3 is TGTGTCAGCACCCTAGAGGGCGGGGGAAGCCCCTACAATGAGCAGTTCCTC.

The chain joins TRBV20-1 to TRBJ1-1, with a tentative D call TRBD1 (5 bases). V was cut by 6 bases and J by 6 bases, with 14 bases left in between. Looked up from germline, CDR1 is DFQATT and CDR2 is SNEGSKA (reference sequence). The CDR3 is made up of 12 amino acids. This CDR3 is CSAEGLYAEAFF. In nucleotides, the CDR3 is TGCAGTGCGGAGGGGTTGTACGCTGAAGCTTTCTTT.

This clonotype was counted a few times. One end of the junction fails to match germline, which may point to a read error. The chain recombines TRBV20-1 with TRBJ2-3; 8 bases are shared with TRBD2. The CDR3 runs to 14 residues. Germline lookup yields CDR1 DFQATT and CDR2 SNEGSKA (reference sequence). The CDR3 nucleotides are TGCAGTGTTAGTGAAAGCGGGAGCACAGATATGCAGTATTTT. Translating it yields CSVSESGSTDMQYF.

Concerning this clonotype: Relative to the germline gene, one junction end is altered; a read error may explain this. This chain connects TRBV20-1 to TRBJ1-2; D not resolved. The CDR3 has 14 residues. Germline-derived CDR1 and CDR2 are DFQATT and SNEGSKA (reference sequence). In nucleotides, the CDR3 is TGCAGTGCTAGAGAGGCATGGGGAGGCTATGGTTACACCTTC. It yields the protein CSAREAWGGYGYTF.

Points on this clonotype: Compared with germline, one end of the junction differs, possibly owing to a read error. The CDR3 is CSARLYIVTGLHERYF. In nucleotides, the CDR3 is TGCAGTGCTAGGTTATATATCGTGACAGGTTTGCATGAGCGGTACTTC. The rearrangement joins TRBV20-1 to TRBJ2-1; D is perhaps TRBD1 (6 bases). Per germline, CDR1 DFQATT and CDR2 SNEGSKA (reference sequence). The CDR3 has 16 amino acids.

Of note for this clonotype: The conserved final phenylalanine or tryptophan is absent from the CDR3, which likely points to a read error. V and J are TRBV20-1 and TRBJ2-1, with a possible D match to TRBD1 (7 bases). This CDR3 is built from 12 residues. The germline V gene encodes CDR1 DFQATT and CDR2 SNEGSKA (reference sequence). CDR3 sequence (DNA): TGTAGTGCGATTGACAGGGAGGATGAGCAGTTCTCC. Residues: CSAIDREDEQFS.

Notes on this clonotype: It is likely a read error, because the conserved phenylalanine at the end of the CDR3 is missing. The chain carries TRBV20-1 and TRBJ2-5; 8 nucleotides match TRBD2. There are 13 residues in the CDR3. With V trimmed by 6 bases and J by 7 bases, 10 bases remained unmatched. Germline V gene data show CDR1 as DFQATT and CDR2 as SNEGSKA (reference sequence). CDR3 region: CSAGATGGATQYL. The CDR3 DNA reads TGCAGTGCCGGGGCAACGGGGGGGGCGACCCAGTACTTA.

With respect to this clonotype: It is likely a read error, because the conserved phenylalanine at the end of the CDR3 is missing. Because the CDR3's place on the DNA is in doubt, the DNA is left out and the CDR3 is given as listed by TCRdb. The genes are TRBV20-1 and TRBJ2-1. The germline V gene has CDR1 DFQATT and CDR2 SNEGSKA (reference sequence). The CDR3 has 8 residues if both end residues are counted. The CDR3 here is CIARDCSL.

J is TRBJ2-6 and V is TRBV7-9; 7 bases map to TRBD1. CDR1 SEHNR and CDR2 FQNEAQ come from the germline V gene (reference sequence). The CDR3 covers 16 residues. The junction had 13 bases not matched to a gene; V was cut back by 5 bases and J by 9 bases. In nucleotides, the CDR3 is TGTGCCAGCAGCCCCGGACAGGACTCCGAGGTCAACGTCCTGACTTTC. Translating gives CASSPGQDSEVNVLTF.

This clonotype is judged medium-sized. The CDR3 region has the DNA TGTGCCAGCAATGGGGGAGGGGTTTATGAGCAGTTCTTC. It codes for CASNGGGVYEQFF. This chain joins TRBV6-2 or TRBV6-3 and TRBJ2-1; 7 nucleotides match TRBD2. This CDR3 comprises 13 residues. V lost 7 bases, J lost 8 bases, and 8 bases stayed unmatched. CDR1 is MNHEY, CDR2 SVGEGT, per germline.

In regard to this clonotype: Given the absence of the conserved phenylalanine or tryptophan at the CDR3 end, a read error is likely. The chain combines TRBV6-2 or TRBV6-3 with TRBJ1-2; 11 positions match TRBD1. The CDR3 consists of 16 residues. Germline values: CDR1 MNHEY, CDR2 SVGEGT. CDR3 protein: CPSSYIADRGHYGYTL. The CDR3 DNA follows: TGTCCCAGCAGTTACATTGCGGACAGGGGGCACTATGGCTACACCTTA.

With regard to this clonotype: The conserved phenylalanine or tryptophan is not found at the CDR3 terminus, so this likely reflects a read error. This rearrangement joins TRBV6-5 to TRBJ2-5; D gene ambiguous. Germline CDR1 reads MNHEY; CDR2 reads SVGAGI. Trimming removed 3 bases at V and 4 bases at J, with 15 bases between. CDR3 length equals 15 residues. The CDR3 DNA reads as TGTGCCAGCAGTTATGGCCTTACCACGGGAGAGACCCAGTACATC. Translation: CASSYGLTTGETQYI.

This clonotype was detected ten times or more. A junction end diverges from the germline sequence, so it may reflect a read error. The rearrangement uses TRBV2 and TRBJ1-5; no definite D call. The CDR3 covers 10 residues. CDR1 and CDR2 from the germline V gene are SNHLY and FYNNEI. The chain's CDR3 is CASGEQPQHF. The DNA for the CDR3 is TGTGCCAGCGGTGAACAGCCCCAGCATTTT.

Points on this clonotype: No conserved phenylalanine or tryptophan ends this CDR3, so it is likely a read error. V is TRBV6-2 or TRBV6-3 and J is TRBJ2-4, with 9 bases aligning to TRBD2. The CDR3 length is 17 residues. The V gene's germline CDR1 is MNHEY and CDR2 SVGEGT. CDR3 DNA: TGCGCCAGCAGTTACGGGGCTAGCGGGATCAGCAAAAACATTCAGTACCTC. Translation gives CASSYGASGISKNIQYL.

The chain combines TRBV5-6 with TRBJ2-5, with D possibly TRBD2 on 6 matching bases. This CDR3 is built from 15 residues. Germline CDR1 reads SGHDT; CDR2 reads YYEEEE. V lost 8 bases and J 5 bases, leaving 22 bases between the germline ends. CDR3 sequence reads: CASTKPGRERETQYF. CDR3 DNA sequence: TGTGCCAGTACCAAACCGGGACGGGAGCGGGAGACCCAGTACTTC.

This clonotype was detected a few times. Given the absence of the conserved phenylalanine or tryptophan at the CDR3 end, a read error is likely. The chain couples TRBV20-1 to TRBJ2-7, with D perhaps TRBD2 (6 bases). The V and J ends lost 6 bases and 3 bases respectively, with 9 bases between them. The CDR3 sequence is 11 residues long. Germline V gives CDR1 DFQATT, CDR2 SNEGSKA (reference sequence). CDR3 in amino acids: CSAVEGYEQYL. For the CDR3, the DNA is TGCAGTGCGGTGGAGGGCTACGAGCAGTACCTC.

Relative to its sample, this clonotype is medium-sized. J is TRBJ2-1 and V is TRBV29-1; tentatively, D is TRBD1 or TRBD2 (5 bases each). Trimming took 3 bases from V and 13 from J, leaving 13 bases between them. The CDR3 spans 11 residues. Looked up from germline, CDR1 is SQVTM and CDR2 is ANQGSEA. The DNA for the CDR3 is TGCAGCGTTGACACCCGGGACCTCCAGTTCTTC. It specifies CSVDTRDLQFF.

Concerning this clonotype itself: At one boundary the junction diverges from the germline segment, which might be a read error. CDR3 coding DNA: TGTGCCAGCAGTCTAAACAATGGCTTCACCTTC. Protein product: CASSLNNGFTF. V is TRBV6-6 and J is TRBJ1-2; no clear D. CDR1 and CDR2 (germline): MNHNY, SVGAGI (reference sequence). The CDR3 has 11 amino acids.

In the case of this clonotype: At one end the junction does not follow the germline gene, possibly because of a read error. The chain joins TRBV28 to TRBJ2-7; D may be TRBD2 (7 bases). From germline, CDR1 is MDHEN and CDR2 SYDVKM. This CDR3 is built from 14 residues. In DNA, the CDR3 is TGTGCGAGCAGTTTTGGTGGGAGGGGGTGGGAGCAGTACTTC. It encodes CASSFGGRGWEQYF.

Concerning this clonotype itself: The junction departs from germline at one end; a sequencing error may be responsible. The chain uses TRBV11-2 and TRBJ2-1, with D perhaps TRBD2 (5 bases). The CDR3 spans 16 residues. The germline gives CDR1 SGHAT, CDR2 FQNNGV. The CDR3 region has the DNA TGTACCAGCAGCTTCGCCCGACCAGCGGCCTACAATGTGCTGTTCTTC. It specifies CTSSFARPAAYNVLFF.

The table lists this clonotype with many counts. The chain uses TRBV14 and TRBJ1-5; D is unclear. The germline V and J ends were trimmed by 6 bases and 4 bases, with 13 bases remaining between them. Germline V gene sequence: CDR1 SGHDN, CDR2 FVKESK. There are 14 residues in the CDR3. The CDR3 protein is CASSPETENQPQHF. CDR3 in DNA: TGTGCCAGCAGTCCCGAGACGGAAAATCAGCCCCAGCATTTT.

This clonotype was seen just once. A read error may account for a junction end that differs from germline. The rearrangement uses TRBV6-1 and TRBJ1-1; 7 positions match TRBD1. Germline loops: CDR1 MNHNS, CDR2 SASEGT. This CDR3 comprises 13 residues. Here the CDR3 DNA reads TGTGCTAGCAGTGGGACAGAGAACAATGAAGCTTTCTTT. As protein: CASSGTENNEAFF.